Listed below are T cell receptor beta chains from one sample, sequenced in a study of blood T cell repertoires in COVID-19. TCRdb's table, derived via immunoSEQ multiplex PCR, lists solely in-frame clones and lacks some. This table holds roughly 150,000 clones, approximately 73% found once. The sample was peripheral blood. The receptors shown here come from an elderly woman with acute or convalescent COVID-19. Both conserved end residues are part of each CDR3. The order of the fields is clone size, J gene, D gene, V gene, CDR3 length, CDR3 protein, CDR3 DNA. D genes are given only for firm matches. Where a row states a size, it is once, few, many or the class of an expanded clone; other rows omit it.

.,TRBJ1-6,.,TRBV18,15,CASSPEASYNSPLHF,TGTGCCAGCTCACCAGAGGCCTCCTATAATTCACCCCTCCACTTT
.,TRBJ1-1,.,TRBV7-2,15,CASSLARTENTEAFF,TGTGCCAGCAGCTTAGCGCGAACAGAAAACACTGAAGCTTTCTTT
.,TRBJ1-2,.,TRBV5-1,14,CASSSENRIYGYTF,TGCGCCAGCAGCTCGGAAAACAGGATATATGGCTACACCTTC
.,TRBJ2-7,.,TRBV3-1/TRBV3-2,15,CASSQDAAGTYEQYF,TGTGCCAGCAGCCAAGATGCGGCGGGTACCTACGAGCAGTACTTC
.,TRBJ1-1,.,TRBV19,14,CASGDRALNTEAFF,TGTGCCAGTGGAGACAGAGCTCTGAACACTGAAGCTTTCTTT
.,TRBJ1-5,.,TRBV12-3/TRBV12-4,13,CASSLGQVQPQHF,TGTGCCAGCAGTTTGGGCCAGGTCCAGCCCCAGCATTTT
.,TRBJ2-7,.,TRBV6-5,15,CASSYSRQGTYEQYF,TGTGCCAGCAGTTACTCAAGGCAGGGAACCTACGAGCAGTACTTC
.,TRBJ2-1,.,TRBV25-1,13,CASSDYPRNEQFF,TGTGCCAGCAGTGATTATCCCCGGAATGAGCAGTTCTTC
once,TRBJ1-4,.,TRBV20-1,14,CSASQGSLNEKLFF,TGCAGTGCTAGTCAGGGGTCCTTGAATGAAAAACTGTTTTTT
.,TRBJ2-1,TRBD2,TRBV5-1,19,CASSTTGTSGRSSYNEQFF,TGCGCCAGCAGCACTACCGGGACTAGCGGGCGTAGCTCCTACAATGAGCAGTTCTTC
.,TRBJ2-5,TRBD1,TRBV5-1,17,CASSLEGAVFPRGTQYF,TGCGCCAGCAGCTTGGAGGGGGCCGTCTTTCCAAGAGGGACCCAGTACTTC
.,TRBJ2-7,.,TRBV27,14,CASSLRDTTYEQYF,TGTGCCAGCAGTTTAAGGGACACAACCTACGAGCAGTACTTC
few,TRBJ2-2,.,TRBV12-3/TRBV12-4,12,CASSPGVGELFF,TGTGCCAGCAGTCCGGGGGTCGGGGAGCTGTTTTTT
.,TRBJ2-6,.,TRBV7-9,15,CASNLGLAGANVLTF,TGTGCCAGCAATCTTGGTCTAGCTGGGGCCAACGTCCTGACTTTC
.,TRBJ1-3,.,TRBV19,14,CASSIGVTGNTIYF,TGTGCCAGTAGTATCGGGGTTACTGGAAACACCATATATTTT